Listed here are 24 T cell receptor beta chains from one sample, sequenced in a study of T-cell memory formation after mild COVID-19. TCRdb reprocessed the 5' RACE reads with MiXCR, giving one entry per CDR3 protein. This sample has over 300,000 distinct CDR3 sequences, with approximately 22% found just once. The sample taken for sequencing was PBMCs or a T cell subset sorted from them (not recorded which). Every receptor here comes from a man younger than 35 who had mild COVID-19 (a few samples of this study predate the infection). Cell type and time point are not known.

This clonotype was recorded a few times. The chain recombines TRBV5-1 with TRBJ1-3; D gene uncertain. The length of the CDR3 is 15 residues. Germline CDR1 SGHRS, CDR2 YFSETQ. V gave up 0 bases and J gave up 1 base, with 8 bases separating them. The CDR3 nucleotides are TGCGCCAGCAGCTTGGCGACTTCTTCTGGAAACACCATATATTTT. Protein: CASSLATSSGNTIYF.

V and J are TRBV7-2 and TRBJ2-2; D is unclear. Trimming left V 2 bases short and J 3 bases short, with 10 bases between. This CDR3 region has 15 residues. Germline values: CDR1 SGHTA, CDR2 FQGNSA. CDR3 loop: CASSLRLGYTGELFF. CDR3 in DNA: TGTGCCAGCAGCTTAAGGCTAGGATACACCGGGGAGCTGTTTTTT. The variable domain in full, completed from reference TRBV7-2 and TRBJ2-2, reads GAGVSQSPSNKVTEKGKDVELRCDPISGHTALYWYRQSLGQGLEFLIYFQGNSAPDKSGLPSDRFSAERTGGSVSTLTIQRTQQEDSAVYLCASSLRLGYTGELFFGEGSRLTVL.

This clonotype was seen a few times. This rearrangement joins TRBV4-1 to TRBJ2-2; weak D call: TRBD2 (6 bases). Trimming left V 5 bases short and J 0 bases short, with 13 bases between. This CDR3 is built from 16 residues. CDR1 is MGHRA and CDR2 is YSYEKL in the germline V gene. The CDR3 nucleotides read TGCGCCAGCAGCTACACGGGACTCCCGAACACCGGGGAGCTGTTTTTT. This gives the protein CASSYTGLPNTGELFF.

This clonotype was seen only a few times. V is TRBV7-9 and J is TRBJ1-1, with TRBD1 as a possible D gene (6 bases). The CDR3 spans 15 residues. V dropped 5 bases and J dropped 3 bases, with 16 bases sitting between them. CDR1 is SEHNR, CDR2 FQNEAQ, per germline (reference sequence). In DNA form, the CDR3 reads TGTGCCAGCAGCAAAGGTACAGGGTTGGACACTGAAGCTTTCTTT. Translated, it gives CASSKGTGLDTEAFF.

The count of this clonotype is one. V gene TRBV30 combines with J gene TRBJ2-1; tentatively, D is TRBD1 (5 bases). From germline, CDR1 is GTSNPN and CDR2 SVGIG (reference sequence). The CDR3 spans 15 residues. With 6 bases removed from V and 3 bases from J, the gap between germline ends came to 18 bases. CDR3 amino acids: CACAPGHPYYNEQFF. The CDR3 coding sequence is TGTGCCTGCGCGCCAGGACACCCCTACTACAATGAGCAGTTCTTC.

At least ten counts were recorded for this clonotype. This chain joins TRBV4-1 and TRBJ1-2; no definite D call. V was cut by 4 bases and J by 4 bases, with 16 bases left in between. The length of the CDR3 is 15 residues. The germline V gene encodes CDR1 MGHRA and CDR2 YSYEKL. The CDR3 DNA sequence: TGCGCCAGCAGCCCCCGCCAAGGAGTTGGCTATGGCTACACCTTC. Its translation: CASSPRQGVGYGYTF.

V gene TRBV4-2 combines with J gene TRBJ2-2; D tentatively fits TRBD1 or TRBD2 (5 bases each). V dropped 6 bases and J dropped 3 bases, with 23 bases sitting between them. The CDR3 is 18 residues long. The V gene's germline CDR1 is LGHNA and CDR2 YNFKEQ. The CDR3 nucleotides read TGTGCCAGCAGAAGATTTAATCAGGGTTTCGGGGACACCGGGGAGCTGTTTTTT. Protein product: CASRRFNQGFGDTGELFF.

This clonotype has only a few counts. The genes are TRBV5-5 and TRBJ2-5, with a tentative D call TRBD2 (6 bases). Germline V lookup: CDR1 SGHKS, CDR2 YYEKEE (reference sequence). The CDR3 loop spans 14 amino acids. Trimming shortened V by 2 bases and J by 3 bases, and 11 bases separated the two germline ends. The CDR3, as DNA: TGTGCCAGCAGCTTAGGAGGGTGGGAAGAGACCCAGTACTTC. Protein product: CASSLGGWEETQYF.

This chain connects TRBV20-1 to TRBJ1-1; D is unclear. The CDR3 length is 12 residues. Trimming left V 5 bases short and J 0 bases short, with 7 bases between. CDR1 and CDR2 (germline): DFQATT, SNEGSKA (reference sequence). The DNA of the CDR3 is TGCAGTGCTCCACGATTGAACACTGAAGCTTTCTTT. It specifies CSAPRLNTEAFF.

This clonotype appeared many times. This rearrangement joins TRBV28 to TRBJ2-7, with 7 bases identical to TRBD1. The trim removed 4 bases at V and 4 bases at J, leaving 4 bases unmatched. The germline V gene encodes CDR1 MDHEN and CDR2 SYDVKM. The CDR3 has 13 residues. The CDR3, as DNA: TGTGCCAGCAGTTCCGGACAGGAGTACGAGCAGTACGTC. It codes for CASSSGQEYEQYV.

This clonotype was detected only a few times. The chain links TRBV10-3 to TRBJ1-1; D is perhaps TRBD1 (6 bases). CDR1 is ENHRY and CDR2 is SYGVKD in the germline V gene. This CDR3 is built from 11 residues. The V gene lost 9 bases and the J gene lost 5 bases, with 10 bases spanning the gap. The CDR3 sequence is CAIQGSTEAFF. The CDR3 DNA is TGTGCCATACAGGGAAGTACTGAAGCTTTCTTT.

This clonotype has just a few counts. The chain recombines TRBV12-3 or TRBV12-4 with TRBJ1-1, with TRBD1 matching 12 bases. This CDR3 comprises 15 residues. The junction had 13 bases not matched to a gene; V was cut back by 6 bases and J by 11 bases. The CDR3 loop reads CASSPGTGGVGGAFF. The CDR3, as DNA: TGTGCCAGCAGCCCCGGGACAGGGGGCGTGGGGGGGGCTTTCTTT.

The rearrangement uses TRBV4-2 and TRBJ2-5; TRBD1 or TRBD2 may be the D gene (6 bases each). V shed 1 base and J shed 5 bases, with 23 bases lying between them. The CDR3 length is 18 residues. Germline V gene data show CDR1 as LGHNA and CDR2 as YNFKEQ. DNA for the CDR3: TGTGCCAGCAGCCAAGTCCTTGCCGGGGGCCATTCAGGCGAGACCCAGTACTTC. Translating gives CASSQVLAGGHSGETQYF.

The rearrangement uses TRBV28 and TRBJ1-1, with 7 bases matching TRBD1. The CDR3 has 15 residues. Germline V gene data show CDR1 as MDHEN and CDR2 as SYDVKM. V dropped 3 bases and J dropped 1; count of bases not matched to a gene: 5. The CDR3 region is CASSFHRGRNTEAFF. CDR3 DNA: TGTGCCAGCAGTTTTCACAGGGGTCGGAACACTGAAGCTTTCTTT.

This chain links TRBV5-1 with TRBJ1-1, with TRBD1 identical over 7 bases. The germline gives CDR1 SGHRS, CDR2 YFSETQ. After removal of 0 bases from V and 0 bases from J, the junction contained 11 bases not matched to a gene. The CDR3 sequence is 18 residues long. CDR3 protein: CASSLASQGGTMNTEAFF. CDR3 DNA: TGCGCCAGCAGCTTGGCGAGTCAGGGGGGCACCATGAACACTGAAGCTTTCTTT.

The rearrangement joins TRBV24-1 to TRBJ2-2, with D maybe TRBD1 (6 bases). From germline, CDR1 is KGHDR and CDR2 SFDVKD. The CDR3 has 16 residues. V was clipped by 3 bases and J by 3 bases, with 13 bases between them. The CDR3 DNA reads TGTGCCACCAGTGATCCGACGGGACACTACACCGGGGAGCTGTTTTTT. Residues: CATSDPTGHYTGELFF.

This clonotype has more than one count but fewer than ten. The chain has TRBV15 and TRBJ2-7; D gene unclear. The V gene lost 0 bases and the J gene lost 1 base, with 13 bases spanning the gap. Germline V gene data show CDR1 as LNHNV and CDR2 as YYDKDF (reference sequence). The CDR3 extends over 16 amino acids. CDR3 in amino acids: CATSRDKAARSYEQYV. The CDR3 nucleotides are TGTGCCACCAGCAGAGATAAGGCCGCCAGATCCTACGAGCAGTACGTC.

This clonotype was recorded a few times. This chain joins TRBV20-1 and TRBJ2-1, with D tentatively TRBD1 (9 bases). Per the germline V gene, CDR1 is DFQATT and CDR2 is SNEGSKA (reference sequence). Trimming removed 3 bases from V and 6 bases from J, with 18 bases in between. This CDR3 comprises 15 residues. The CDR3 DNA follows: TGCAGTGCTAGTAGCGGGACAGGGAAGGGCAATGAGCAGTTCTTC. The encoded protein is CSASSGTGKGNEQFF.

This clonotype was detected a few times. This chain links TRBV9 with TRBJ2-7; TRBD2 matches 9 bases. The V gene's germline CDR1 is SGDLS and CDR2 YYNGEE. The CDR3 extends over 15 amino acids. V was pared by 0 bases and J by 3 bases, with 4 bases of the junction left unmatched. The CDR3, as DNA: TGTGCCAGCAGCGTAGACCCAGCGGGGGGCTACGAGCAGTACTTC. Translating gives CASSVDPAGGYEQYF. The variable domain in full, completed from reference TRBV9 and TRBJ2-7, reads DSGVTQTPKHLITATGQRVTLRCSPRSGDLSVYWYQQSLDQGLQFLIQYYNGEERAKGNILERFSAQQFPDLHSELNLSSLELGDSALYFCASSVDPAGGYEQYFGPGTRLTVT.

The chain has TRBV7-3 and TRBJ1-1, with a weak D call TRBD1 (6 bases). Germline V gene lookup returns CDR1 SGHTA and CDR2 FQGTGA. The ends were cut back, 1 base at V and 4 bases at J, with 16 bases in the middle. This CDR3 comprises 16 residues. CDR3 sequence reads: CASSLNGGEMGTEAFF. CDR3 bases: TGTGCCAGCAGCTTAAACGGGGGCGAAATGGGCACTGAAGCTTTCTTT. The full variable domain, in which reference TRBV7-3 and TRBJ1-1 provide the parts outside the CDR3, is GAGVSQTPSNKVTEKGKYVELRCDPISGHTALYWYRQSLGQGPEFLIYFQGTGAADDSGLPNDRFFAVRPEGSVSTLKIQRTERGDSAVYLCASSLNGGEMGTEAFFGQGTRLTVV.

The V and J genes are TRBV5-1 and TRBJ2-1; TRBD2 aligns across 8 bases. V lost 2 bases, J lost 5 bases, and 12 bases stayed unmatched. Germline CDR1 is SGHRS and CDR2 is YFSETQ. CDR3 length equals 17 residues. The CDR3 loop is CASSLGLSGGPDNEQFF. DNA of the CDR3: TGCGCCAGCAGCTTAGGACTAAGCGGGGGACCAGACAATGAGCAGTTCTTC.

This rearrangement joins TRBV7-2 to TRBJ1-5, with a weak D call TRBD1 (6 bases). The CDR3 contains 14 residues. With 2 bases removed from V and 6 bases from J, the gap between germline ends came to 11 bases. CDR1 SGHTA and CDR2 FQGNSA come from the germline V gene. CDR3 sequence reads: CASSLPGGSQPQHF. The CDR3 DNA reads as TGTGCCAGCAGCTTACCCGGGGGCAGTCAGCCCCAGCATTTT.

In this sample, this clonotype turned up a few times. The V and J genes are TRBV7-9 and TRBJ2-7, with 7 positions matching TRBD1. Germline V CDR1 and CDR2: SEHNR, FQNEAQ (reference sequence). The CDR3 totals 13 residues. The V and J ends lost 4 bases and 3 bases, in that order; junction bases with no gene match: 3. The CDR3 loop is CASSSQGDYEQYV. CDR3 DNA: TGTGCCAGCAGCTCCCAGGGGGACTACGAGCAGTACGTC.

V gene TRBV6-2 or TRBV6-3 combines with J gene TRBJ1-5; no reliable D call. V was pared by 0 bases and J by 6 bases, with 9 bases between. Germline lookup yields CDR1 MNHEY and CDR2 SVGEGT. CDR3 size: 14 residues. The CDR3 sequence is CASSYSMGFQPQHF. The CDR3 DNA reads as TGTGCCAGCAGTTACTCGATGGGCTTTCAGCCCCAGCATTTT.